Presented here are 16 T cell receptor beta chains from one specimen sequenced in a study of cytomegalovirus exposure and HLA in healthy donors. Repertoires were generated with immunoSEQ multiplex PCR, while TCRdb's copy carries only in-frame clones and drops some. This sample carries more than 95,000 clones, 86% of them seen once, and the ten largest clones take approximately 4%. Source material: PBMCs. These receptors all stem from a woman younger than 35 in good health and CMV-seropositive.

The V and J genes are TRBV2 and TRBJ2-1; D may be TRBD1 (6 bases). Per germline, CDR1 SNHLY and CDR2 FYNNEI. This CDR3 has 14 amino acids. The V and J ends lost 11 bases and 4 bases respectively, with 18 bases between them. CDR3 sequence: CAGSDRRRYNEQFF. CDR3 coding DNA: TGTGCCGGCTCCGACAGGCGGAGATACAATGAGCAGTTCTTC.

This rearrangement joins TRBV7-3 to TRBJ2-2; TRBD1 matches 12 bases. Germline CDR1 SGHTA, CDR2 FQGTGA. CDR3 length: 16 amino acids. V gave up 1 base and J gave up 6 bases; unmatched junction bases: 3. Here the CDR3 DNA reads TGTGCCAGCAGCTTAATTGGGACAGGGGGCTCCGGGGAGCTGTTTTTT. Protein: CASSLIGTGGSGELFF. Combining the CDR3 with reference TRBV7-3 and TRBJ2-2 gives the whole variable domain GAGVSQTPSNKVTEKGKYVELRCDPISGHTALYWYRQSLGQGPEFLIYFQGTGAADDSGLPNDRFFAVRPEGSVSTLKIQRTERGDSAVYLCASSLIGTGGSGELFFGEGSRLTVL.

The J gene is TRBJ2-2, the V gene TRBV9, with TRBD1 matching 9 bases. The V gene end was trimmed by 5 bases and the J gene end by 3 bases; junction bases not matched to a gene: 5. Germline assignment: CDR1 SGDLS and CDR2 YYNGEE. The CDR3 length is 15 residues. The CDR3 loop is CASRDRTGDTGELFF. In nucleotides, the CDR3 is TGTGCCAGCAGGGACCGGACAGGGGACACCGGGGAGCTGTTTTTT.

The chain combines TRBV29-1 with TRBJ2-1; 10 bases line up with TRBD1. After removal of 6 bases from V and 8 bases from J, the junction contained 10 bases not matched to a gene. The CDR3 spans 14 residues. Germline CDR1 and CDR2: SQVTM and ANQGSEA. CDR3: CSVLTGGTRDEQFF. CDR3 coding DNA: TGCAGCGTCCTGACAGGGGGCACCAGGGATGAGCAGTTCTTC.

The rearrangement uses TRBV5-1 and TRBJ1-5; a weak D match, TRBD1 (5 bases). With 0 bases removed from V and 3 bases from J, the gap between germline ends came to 10 bases. This CDR3 region has 15 residues. Germline CDR1 is SGHRS and CDR2 is YFSETQ. The CDR3 reads CASSLGTRVNQPQHF. The CDR3 nucleotides read TGCGCCAGCAGCTTGGGGACACGGGTCAATCAGCCCCAGCATTTT.

This chain uses TRBV9 with TRBJ2-5; the match to TRBD1 covers 7 bases. This CDR3 has 16 amino acids. Germline values: CDR1 SGDLS, CDR2 YYNGEE. V lost 2 bases and J lost 2; bases outside the gene matches: 9. This CDR3 is CASSVASGTAQETQYF. The CDR3, as DNA: TGTGCCAGCAGCGTTGCCTCCGGGACAGCTCAAGAGACCCAGTACTTC.

Ten or more counts support this clone. The chain is built from TRBV28 and TRBJ1-2, with a tentative D call TRBD1 (5 bases). This CDR3 spans 16 amino acids. CDR1 and CDR2 (germline): MDHEN, SYDVKM. The V and J ends lost 3 bases and 4 bases respectively, with 18 bases between them. The CDR3 region has the DNA TGTGCCAGCAGTTTGGGGTTGGGCAGGGAAAGCTATGGCTACACCTTC. It translates to CASSLGLGRESYGYTF.

The chain combines TRBV5-5 with TRBJ1-1; the match to TRBD1 covers 9 bases. The CDR3 loop spans 15 amino acids. With 4 bases clipped from V and 2 bases from J, the junction kept 6 bases outside the gene matches. Germline V CDR1 and CDR2: SGHKS, YYEKEE (reference sequence). CDR3 in DNA: TGTGCCAGCAGCCGTGGACAGGGGATCAACACTGAAGCTTTCTTT. Protein product: CASSRGQGINTEAFF.

The J gene is TRBJ2-1, the V gene TRBV19, with TRBD2 identical over 10 bases. This CDR3 comprises 17 residues. Germline V gene sequence: CDR1 LNHDA, CDR2 SQIVND (reference sequence). Unmatched junction bases numbered 11, after V lost 5 bases and J lost 4 bases. Here the CDR3 reads CASSPQILAGFYNEQFF. DNA for the CDR3: TGTGCCAGTAGTCCTCAGATACTAGCGGGGTTTTACAATGAGCAGTTCTTC.

DNA for the CDR3: TGTGCCAGCAGTTTGAGGGACTCGAAAGAGACCCAGTACTTC. It is translated as CASSLRDSKETQYF. J is TRBJ2-5 and V is TRBV27, with D perhaps TRBD2 (6 bases). CDR1 and CDR2 from the germline V gene are MNHEY and SMNVEV (reference sequence). Trimming left V 3 bases short and J 3 bases short, with 11 bases between. The CDR3 is 14 residues long.

There are a few counts of this clone. The J gene is TRBJ2-7, the V gene TRBV7-8; D is unclear. This CDR3 is 14 amino acids long. The V gene's germline CDR1 is SGHVS and CDR2 FQNEAQ. Trimming cost V 4 bases and J 2 bases, with 12 bases left between them. The CDR3 region is CASSWAEQAYEQYF. The CDR3 region has the DNA TGTGCCAGCAGCTGGGCCGAGCAGGCCTACGAGCAGTACTTC.

The chain has TRBV7-8 and TRBJ2-7; D not certain. From germline, CDR1 is SGHVS and CDR2 FQNEAQ. CDR3 length: 13 residues. The V end lost 5 bases, the J end lost 0 bases, and 8 bases lay between the germline ends. CDR3 residues: CASSGRSSYEQYF. CDR3 DNA sequence: TGTGCCAGCAGCGGCCGCAGCTCCTACGAGCAGTACTTC.

The V call is TRBV2, the J call TRBJ2-7; possibly TRBD2 for D (6 bases). Trimming took off 8 bases at V and 2 bases at J, with 16 bases between the two ends. Germline CDR1 is SNHLY and CDR2 is FYNNEI. The CDR3 runs to 14 residues. CDR3 amino acids: CASGGWGSAYEQYF. CDR3 coding DNA: TGTGCCAGCGGAGGGTGGGGGAGCGCCTACGAGCAGTACTTC.

This clone was observed a handful of times. This sequence joins TRBV5-1 and TRBJ2-5; 10 bases map to TRBD2. Germline V gives CDR1 SGHRS, CDR2 YFSETQ. V lost 4 bases and J lost 4; bases outside the gene matches: 4. The CDR3 length is 14 residues. CDR3 sequence: CASSPSGSSETQYF. CDR3 in DNA: TGCGCCAGCAGCCCTAGCGGGAGTTCAGAGACCCAGTACTTC.

The chain's CDR3 is CASSVVDYTDTQYF. The CDR3 DNA reads as TGTGCCAGCAGCGTAGTAGACTACACAGATACGCAGTATTTT. The chain couples TRBV9 to TRBJ2-3; tentative D call: TRBD2 (5 bases). V was cut by 0 bases and J by 2 bases, with 7 bases left in between. Germline values: CDR1 SGDLS, CDR2 YYNGEE. CDR3 length equals 14 residues.

The genes are TRBV19 and TRBJ1-2; D possibly corresponds to TRBD1 (5 bases). The CDR3 extends over 14 amino acids. The V gene lost 2 bases and the J gene lost 0 bases, with 7 bases spanning the gap. Germline lookup yields CDR1 LNHDA and CDR2 SQIVND (reference sequence). CDR3 in DNA: TGTGCCAGTAGTATAACAGGAACTAACTATGGCTACACCTTC. This gives the protein CASSITGTNYGYTF.